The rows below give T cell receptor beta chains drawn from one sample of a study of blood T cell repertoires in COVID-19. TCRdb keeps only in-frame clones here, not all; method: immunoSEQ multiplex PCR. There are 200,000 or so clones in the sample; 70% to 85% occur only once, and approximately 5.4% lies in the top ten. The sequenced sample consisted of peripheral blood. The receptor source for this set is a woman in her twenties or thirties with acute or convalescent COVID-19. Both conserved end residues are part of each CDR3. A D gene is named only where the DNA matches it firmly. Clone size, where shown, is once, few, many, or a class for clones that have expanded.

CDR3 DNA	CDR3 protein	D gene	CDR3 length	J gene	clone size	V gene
TGTGCCAGCAGCCCCCAGGACAGGGTGAACAATGAGCAGTTCTTC	CASSPQDRVNNEQFF	TRBD1	15	TRBJ2-1	-	TRBV9
TGTGCCAGCAGCTCCGGCGTTAGCGGGGACATTCAGTACTTC	CASSSGVSGDIQYF	TRBD2	14	TRBJ2-4	-	TRBV5-5
TGTGCCAGCAACCCGACAGGGTCGGTCTACGAGCAGTACTTC	CASNPTGSVYEQYF	TRBD1	14	TRBJ2-7	once	TRBV9
TGTGCCAGCAGTACGGGACAGGGGCGATTAAATCAGCCCCAGCATTTT	CASSTGQGRLNQPQHF	TRBD1	16	TRBJ1-5	-	TRBV6-6
TGTGCCAGCCCCTACCCCCCCCGACTAGCGGACTACGAGCAGTACTTC	CASPYPPRLADYEQYF	TRBD2	16	TRBJ2-7	-	TRBV27
TGTGCCAGCAGCGCAGAAGGGACAGCGAATCGATCTGGAAACACCATATATTTT	CASSAEGTANRSGNTIYF	TRBD1	18	TRBJ1-3	-	TRBV9
TGTGCCAGTAGTAAATCCTGGACAGGGAATTCACCCCTCCACTTT	CASSKSWTGNSPLHF	TRBD1	15	TRBJ1-6	-	TRBV19
TGTGCCAGCAGTGAGATTATCGGCACTGAAGCTTTCTTT	CASSEIIGTEAFF	-	13	TRBJ1-1	-	TRBV2
TGCGCCAGCAGCTTCCTGACCGGACAGCTTTCACGCTTC	CASSFLTGQLSRF	-	13	TRBJ2-7	-	TRBV5-1
TGTGCCAGCGAGGAGAGGGCTAGCGGCTCCTACGAGCAGTACTTC	CASEERASGSYEQYF	TRBD2	15	TRBJ2-7	many	TRBV6-6
TGTGCCAGCAGCTTAGCGAGGTTGGTGGGTACTGAAGCTTTCTTT	CASSLARLVGTEAFF	-	15	TRBJ1-1	-	TRBV7-9
TGTGCCAGCAGCTTAGAGGGGGGGGGCCCCTACGAGCAGTACTTC	CASSLEGGGPYEQYF	-	15	TRBJ2-7	-	TRBV11-2
TGTGCCAGCAGCCCAAGACTAGCGGTGGGGGGATCGTACTTC	CASSPRLAVGGSYF	TRBD2	14	TRBJ2-7	-	TRBV7-2
TGTGCCAGCAGCCAGAGTTGGACAGGGTACTCCTACGAGCAGTACTTC	CASSQSWTGYSYEQYF	TRBD1	16	TRBJ2-7	-	TRBV3-1/TRBV3-2
TGTGCCACCAGTGATTTCCGACGGGGTCGCACCTATAATTCACCCCTCCACTTT	CATSDFRRGRTYNSPLHF	-	18	TRBJ1-6	-	TRBV24-1
TGTGCCAGCAGTCTCTCAGGCTGGGGCAGGGTGTTCACTAACTATGGCTACACCTTC	CASSLSGWGRVFTNYGYTF	-	19	TRBJ1-2	-	TRBV28
TGCAGCGTTTGGACAGCTAGCACAGATACGCAGTATTTT	CSVWTASTDTQYF	-	13	TRBJ2-3	once	TRBV29-1
TGTGCCAGCAGTTTAGGGAGAGGTGGCTACACCTTC	CASSLGRGGYTF	-	12	TRBJ1-2	few	TRBV28
TGTGCCAGCAGCTATAGCGGGTCCTCAGGAGATACGCAGTATTTT	CASSYSGSSGDTQYF	TRBD2	15	TRBJ2-3	-	TRBV2
TGTGCCAGCAGCCCAAAATCCTCCGGGACAGGGTCAGGCTATGGCTACACCTTC	CASSPKSSGTGSGYGYTF	TRBD1	18	TRBJ1-2	-	TRBV7-9
TGTGCCAGCAGCTCAGGAGGGCGGTCGGAGACCCAGTACTTC	CASSSGGRSETQYF	-	14	TRBJ2-5	few	TRBV6-6
TGTGCCAGCAGCTACGCTAGCGAGCTGTGGGAGCAGTACTTC	CASSYASELWEQYF	-	14	TRBJ2-7	-	TRBV5-6
TGTGCCACTCTGGCGGAACCCACAGATACGCAGTATTTT	CATLAEPTDTQYF	-	13	TRBJ2-3	-	TRBV12-3/TRBV12-4
TGTGCCAGCAGCCGGACAGGGACAGTCCCGAACACTGAAGCTTTCTTT	CASSRTGTVPNTEAFF	TRBD1	16	TRBJ1-1	-	TRBV27
TGTGCCAGCAGACAGGAGACGAACACTGAAGCTTTCTTT	CASRQETNTEAFF	-	13	TRBJ1-1	-	TRBV2
TGCAGCGTTGACCTAGCGGGGATGTACAATGAGCAGTTCTTC	CSVDLAGMYNEQFF	TRBD2	14	TRBJ2-1	-	TRBV29-1
TGTGCCAGCAGTCAACTGGGGGTGGTAGGAGGGGAGCAGTTCTTC	CASSQLGVVGGEQFF	-	15	TRBJ2-1	once	TRBV6-2/TRBV6-3
TGCGCCAGCAGCCAACAATTGAGAGTCGTCAATGAGCAGTTCTTC	CASSQQLRVVNEQFF	-	15	TRBJ2-1	-	TRBV4-3
TGTGCCATCAGTGGTCCGGGACTAGCGGGGGAAATGGATAGAGATACGCAGTATTTT	CAISGPGLAGEMDRDTQYF	TRBD2	19	TRBJ2-3	-	TRBV10-3
TGTGCCAGCAGCTTAGGGACTCCGGAGGAGACCCAGTACTTC	CASSLGTPEETQYF	-	14	TRBJ2-5	-	TRBV7-9
TGTGCCAGCAGCAAAGGTGTAGGACTAAGCACAGATACGCAGTATTTT	CASSKGVGLSTDTQYF	-	16	TRBJ2-3	-	TRBV21-1
TGTGCCAGCAGTGACATCGCAGGGGGCTCTGAAGCTTTCTTT	CASSDIAGGSEAFF	TRBD1	14	TRBJ1-1	-	TRBV6-4
TGCGCCAGCAGTCAATATCTGGGACTAGCCCAAAATCCCTCCTACAATGAGCAGTTCTTC	CASSQYLGLAQNPSYNEQFF	TRBD2	20	TRBJ2-1	-	TRBV23-1
TGTGCCAGCAGCGTAGAAGGGGACAGCACCTATGGCTACACCTTC	CASSVEGDSTYGYTF	TRBD1	15	TRBJ1-2	-	TRBV9
TGTGCCTGCCGGGAGAGGGGGCTAGATGGCTACACCTTC	CACRERGLDGYTF	TRBD1	13	TRBJ1-2	-	TRBV30
TGTGCCAGCAGCTTGGATCAGACAGGGGTCTATGGCTACACCTTC	CASSLDQTGVYGYTF	TRBD1	15	TRBJ1-2	-	TRBV5-6
TGTGCCAGCAGTTTAACTAGCGGATACCAGTACAATGAGCAGTTCTTC	CASSLTSGYQYNEQFF	TRBD2	16	TRBJ2-1	-	TRBV28
TGTGCCAGCAGCGAGGGTGAAGCTTTCTTT	CASSEGEAFF	-	10	TRBJ1-1	-	TRBV12-3/TRBV12-4
TGTGCCAGCAGCCAAGCCTCCGGGACAGGGGGCAGTTTGATAGCTTTCTTT	CASSQASGTGGSLIAFF	TRBD1	17	TRBJ1-1	-	TRBV4-2
TGTGCCAGCTCACCAACAGAGGGTCTGGGAAACATTCAGTACTTC	CASSPTEGLGNIQYF	-	15	TRBJ2-4	-	TRBV18
TGTGCCAGCAGCCAAGATATTACCGTGACAGCCCTCGCCGGGGAGCTGTTTTTT	CASSQDITVTALAGELFF	-	18	TRBJ2-2	-	TRBV4-2
TGTGCCAGCAGCCAAGACAGGGGCGAGACCCAGTACTTC	CASSQDRGETQYF	-	13	TRBJ2-5	-	TRBV14
TGTGCCAGCAGTTACCTAGCGGCGGGGAACACTGAAGCTTTCTTT	CASSYLAAGNTEAFF	-	15	TRBJ1-1	-	TRBV6-2/TRBV6-3